This T cell receptor (beta chain) was captured in a study of graft-versus-host responses after intestinal transplantation. Across the study: Each patient got anti-thymocyte globulin induction, then tacrolimus and steroids for approximately three years.

Using immunoSEQ multiplex PCR, the repertoire was profiled, and TCRdb retains in-frame clones only, with some absent. The table has more than 10,000 clones, 93% seen once. The sample consisted of PBMCs, taken around 1,000 days after intestinal transplantation. The receptor was isolated from a human patient who received an intestinal transplant, so some T cells may come from the graft donor.

CDR3 sequence (DNA): TGTGCCATCAGTGGCACCGACAGACCCACAGATACGCAGTATTTT. Amino acid sequence: CAISGTDRPTDTQYF. The V call is TRBV10-3, the J call TRBJ2-3; TRBD1 might be the D (5 bases). Germline CDR1 ENHRY, CDR2 SYGVKD. This CDR3 spans 15 amino acids. The ends were cut back, 4 bases at V and 2 bases at J, with 13 bases in the middle.